Listed here are 30 T cell receptor beta chains from one sample, sequenced in a study of identical twins. One entry per CDR3 protein, called by TCRdb with MiXCR from the 5' RACE reads. The repertoire holds a few hundred thousand distinct CDR3 sequences, with 12% as singletons. The sample also formed part of further work on yellow fever vaccine responses in identical twins.

The sample taken for sequencing was CD8+ T cells sorted from blood. These TCRs come from a woman between 18 and 29 years old in good health.

This clonotype was seen only a few times. This chain joins TRBV13 and TRBJ2-1; TRBD1 matches 8 bases. Per germline, CDR1 PRHDT and CDR2 FYEKMQ (reference sequence). J was trimmed by 3 bases and V by 7 bases; bases with no gene match: 11. There are 16 residues in the CDR3. CDR3 region: CASTLGGTGGYNEQFF. In nucleotides, the CDR3 is TGTGCCAGCACCCTCGGGGGTACAGGGGGCTACAATGAGCAGTTCTTC.

V usage is TRBV11-2 and J usage is TRBJ2-5; D not certain. The CDR3 length is 12 residues. Germline CDR1 SGHAT, CDR2 FQNNGV. Deletions cut 6 bases from V and 3 bases from J, with 8 bases between. DNA of the CDR3: TGTGCCAGCAGGATCGGTAAAGAGACCCAGTACTTC. This codes for CASRIGKETQYF. The complete variable domain, with remaining parts taken from reference TRBV11-2 and TRBJ2-5, reads EAGVAQSPRYKIIEKRQSVAFWCNPISGHATLYWYQQILGQGPKLLIQFQNNGVVDDSQLPKDRFSAERLKGVDSTLKIQPAKLEDSAVYLCASRIGKETQYFGPGTRLLVL.

This clonotype has just one count. Since a much larger clone is just one base distant, this may be a read error. The V call is TRBV15, the J call TRBJ1-2; 8 bases agree with TRBD1. This CDR3 comprises 14 residues. CDR1 LNHNV and CDR2 YYDKDF come from the germline V gene (reference sequence). The CDR3 bases are TGTGCCATCAGCACAGCAGGGGGCCACTATGGCTACACCTTC. Translation gives CAISTAGGHYGYTF.

This clonotype was counted between two and nine times. CDR3 in amino acids: CASRARDNEKLFF. Written as DNA, the CDR3 is TGTGCCAGCAGGGCACGGGATAATGAAAAACTGTTTTTT. The chain has TRBV12-3 or TRBV12-4 and TRBJ1-4; no clear D. V lost 6 bases and J lost 4, with 9 bases in between. The CDR3 extends over 13 amino acids.

This clonotype occurred a few times. This chain links TRBV29-1 with TRBJ1-3; D remains unclear. The germline CDR1 and CDR2 sequences are SQVTM and ANQGSEA. The CDR3 runs 13 residues. Trimming left V 4 bases short and J 2 bases short, with 9 bases between. The CDR3 nucleotides read TGCAGCGTTGCGGGAACAACTGGAAACACCATATATTTT. This codes for CSVAGTTGNTIYF.

This clonotype was recorded many times. The V call is TRBV4-1, the J call TRBJ2-1; 10 nucleotides match TRBD2. V lost 4 bases and J lost 0; bases outside the gene matches: 9. The CDR3 is 18 amino acids. CDR1 MGHRA and CDR2 YSYEKL come from the germline V gene. The CDR3 is CASSLRGSSGSSYNEQFF. The CDR3 DNA reads as TGCGCCAGCAGCCTTAGGGGGTCTAGCGGGAGCTCCTACAATGAGCAGTTCTTC.

This clonotype was picked up a small number of times. An end of the junction differs from the germline gene, which may be a read error. The chain has TRBV10-3 and TRBJ2-6; 9 bases are shared with TRBD1. The CDR3 sequence is 17 residues long. Per the germline V gene, CDR1 is ENHRY and CDR2 is SYGVKD. In DNA form, the CDR3 reads TGTGCCATCAGTGAACAGGGGGCGGGTCGTGGGGTCAACGTCCTGACTTTC. Its translation: CAISEQGAGRGVNVLTF.

The chain carries TRBV11-2 and TRBJ2-3; TRBD2 matches 9 bases. The CDR3 runs to 18 residues. Germline trimming cut 1 base from V and 0 bases from J; bases unmatched to any gene: 8. CDR1 and CDR2 (germline): SGHAT, FQNNGV. Written as DNA, the CDR3 is TGTGCCAGCAGCTTAGTCGGCGGGGGGGCCCCTAGCACAGATACGCAGTATTTT. Residues: CASSLVGGGAPSTDTQYF.

This clonotype has only a few counts. This chain uses TRBV12-3 or TRBV12-4 with TRBJ1-4; no clear D. V was shortened by 7 bases and J by 6 bases, with 15 bases between the two germline ends. The CDR3 consists of 14 residues. The CDR3 DNA sequence: TGTGCCAGCACTACTTCCTATTGGGATGAAAAACTGTTTTTT. Its translation is CASTTSYWDEKLFF.

This clonotype was detected only a few times. The rearrangement joins TRBV4-1 to TRBJ2-3; no reliable D call. In germline, CDR1 is MGHRA, CDR2 YSYEKL. This CDR3 region has 14 residues. V gave up 0 bases and J gave up 6 bases, with 10 bases separating them. The CDR3 sequence: CASSQELLVDTQYF. The CDR3 DNA reads TGCGCCAGCAGCCAAGAGCTTCTAGTCGATACGCAGTATTTT.

This clonotype was observed a handful of times. The chain joins TRBV29-1 to TRBJ2-1; TRBD1 aligns across 9 bases. Germline V CDR1 and CDR2: SQVTM, ANQGSEA. The junction had 12 bases not matched to a gene; V was cut back by 2 bases and J by 4 bases. The CDR3 has 17 amino acids. CDR3 in amino acids: CSVEPGSGTGWYNEQFF. DNA for the CDR3: TGCAGCGTTGAACCGGGATCCGGGACAGGGTGGTACAATGAGCAGTTCTTC.

A few counts support this clonotype. The CDR3 loop is CASSTPGTGFASDTQYF. Here the CDR3 DNA reads TGTGCCAGCAGCACCCCCGGGACAGGGTTCGCGTCAGATACGCAGTATTTT. The chain is built from TRBV21-1 and TRBJ2-3; the table's TRBD1 call for D was not verified on the DNA. TRBV21-1 is labeled a pseudogene. The CDR3 extends over 17 amino acids.

The chain combines TRBV9 with TRBJ2-7, with 8 positions matching TRBD1. Germline trimming cut 0 bases from V and 5 bases from J; bases unmatched to any gene: 13. Germline values: CDR1 SGDLS, CDR2 YYNGEE. CDR3 size: 17 residues. CDR3 residues: CASSVGSWSRGPHEQYF. In nucleotides, the CDR3 is TGTGCCAGCAGCGTAGGGAGTTGGAGCAGGGGGCCCCACGAGCAGTACTTC.

This clonotype appeared many times. This sequence joins TRBV12-3 or TRBV12-4 and TRBJ2-1; tentatively, D is TRBD1 or TRBD2 (5 bases each). V was clipped by 7 bases and J by 4 bases, with 17 bases between them. There are 15 residues in the CDR3. CDR3 region: CASTQTGPTYNEQFF. DNA for the CDR3: TGTGCCAGCACCCAAACGGGGCCTACGTACAATGAGCAGTTCTTC.

The chain uses TRBV27 and TRBJ1-2, with D tentatively TRBD1 (6 bases). CDR1 is MNHEY, CDR2 SMNVEV, per germline (reference sequence). The length of the CDR3 is 13 residues. V lost 8 bases to trimming and J lost 4 bases, with 14 bases between them. The CDR3 coding sequence is TGTGCCAGCGCCCCCGGGACACCCTATGGCTACACCTTC. Translated, it gives CASAPGTPYGYTF.

This chain uses TRBV4-1 with TRBJ2-7; D possibly corresponds to TRBD1 (6 bases). The CDR3 is made up of 16 amino acids. Germline V gene sequence: CDR1 MGHRA, CDR2 YSYEKL. V dropped 3 bases and J dropped 3 bases, with 18 bases sitting between them. CDR3 nucleotide sequence: TGCGCCAGCAGCCACCACCCCAGGGGATTGAACTACGAGCAGTACTTC. Its protein is CASSHHPRGLNYEQYF.

The sample holds a few counts of this clonotype. The chain uses TRBV20-1 and TRBJ2-2; D perhaps matches TRBD1 (7 bases). Germline values: CDR1 DFQATT, CDR2 SNEGSKA (reference sequence). This CDR3 comprises 15 residues. Trimming cost V 5 bases and J 4 bases, with 17 bases left between them. The CDR3 sequence: CSAQGRSGGTGELFF. CDR3 DNA: TGCAGTGCTCAGGGGAGGTCAGGGGGCACCGGGGAGCTGTTTTTT.

This clonotype was seen repeatedly, ten times or more. The J gene is TRBJ2-7, the V gene TRBV5-1; 10 bases fit TRBD1. V was pared by 4 bases and J by 5 bases, with 6 bases of the junction left unmatched. The CDR3 is made up of 14 amino acids. Germline lookup yields CDR1 SGHRS and CDR2 YFSETQ. The CDR3 spells CASSGGTGVHEQYF. The CDR3 DNA reads TGCGCCAGCAGCGGCGGGACAGGGGTCCACGAGCAGTACTTC.

This clonotype was seen at least ten times. V is TRBV4-1 and J is TRBJ1-5; TRBD1 might be the D (6 bases). The CDR3 consists of 15 residues. V shed 2 bases and J shed 1 base, with 9 bases lying between them. Germline assignment: CDR1 MGHRA and CDR2 YSYEKL. CDR3 in amino acids: CASSQQDRSNQPQHF. The CDR3 DNA reads as TGCGCCAGCAGCCAACAAGACAGGAGCAATCAGCCCCAGCATTTT.

CDR3 coding DNA: TGTGCCAGCAGTTATTTACTAGCGGACTACTCCTACAATGAGCAGTTCTTC. It is translated as CASSYLLADYSYNEQFF. The chain couples TRBV6-9 to TRBJ2-1; 8 positions agree with TRBD2. After removal of 1 base from V and 0 bases from J, the junction contained 5 bases not matched to a gene. The CDR3 runs to 17 residues. CDR1 and CDR2 from the germline V gene are MNHGY and SVAAGI.

The rearrangement uses TRBV24-1 and TRBJ2-5; the D gene is possibly TRBD1 (6 bases). V was cut by 7 bases and J by 4 bases, with 24 bases left in between. This CDR3 comprises 17 residues. CDR1 KGHDR and CDR2 SFDVKD come from the germline V gene. The CDR3 here is CATSHHGTPGLAETQYF. CDR3 nucleotides: TGTGCCACCAGCCATCATGGGACACCCGGGTTGGCAGAGACCCAGTACTTC.

In its sample, this clonotype is large. The chain is built from TRBV27 and TRBJ2-3; 10 nucleotides match TRBD2. CDR1 and CDR2 (germline): MNHEY, SMNVEV (reference sequence). The CDR3 loop spans 14 amino acids. Unmatched junction bases numbered 2, after V lost 4 bases and J lost 4 bases. CDR3 amino acids: CASSSTSGPDTQYF. In nucleotides, the CDR3 is TGTGCCAGCAGTTCGACTAGCGGGCCAGATACGCAGTATTTT.

This clonotype was seen a few times. The chain links TRBV12-3 or TRBV12-4 to TRBJ2-1; D is possibly TRBD1 (5 bases). The CDR3 runs 15 residues. V lost 3 bases and J lost 0, with 9 bases in between. CDR3 residues: CASSLGLASYNEQFF. The DNA of the CDR3 is TGTGCCAGCAGTTTGGGGCTGGCCTCCTACAATGAGCAGTTCTTC.

The chain links TRBV7-9 to TRBJ1-4, with 9 bases identical to TRBD1. Germline lookup yields CDR1 SEHNR and CDR2 FQNEAQ (reference sequence). This CDR3 is built from 16 residues. Losses at the gene ends were 6 bases for V and 3 bases for J; bases not matched to a gene: 8. The CDR3 DNA is TGTGCCAGCAGACCACAGGGGGCCTCACCTAATGAAAAACTGTTTTTT. Translated: CASRPQGASPNEKLFF.

The chain links TRBV20-1 to TRBJ2-1; 12 bases match TRBD2. CDR1 is DFQATT and CDR2 is SNEGSKA in the germline V gene (reference sequence). This CDR3 is built from 13 residues. V was pared by 3 bases and J by 7 bases, with 1 base of the junction left unmatched. This chain's CDR3 is CSARTSGSNEQFF. DNA of the CDR3: TGCAGTGCTAGGACTAGCGGGAGTAATGAGCAGTTCTTC.

This clonotype came up a few times. The chain uses TRBV2 and TRBJ2-1, with D perhaps assigned TRBD1 or TRBD2 (5 bases each). The CDR3 runs to 18 residues. Trimming removed 6 bases at V and 7 bases at J, with 28 bases between. The germline gives CDR1 SNHLY, CDR2 FYNNEI. CDR3 loop: CASRPRGRDPYPGNEQFF. The CDR3 DNA sequence: TGTGCCAGCAGACCGAGGGGTAGGGACCCCTACCCTGGGAATGAGCAGTTCTTC. The full variable domain, its missing parts supplied by reference TRBV2 and TRBJ2-1, is EPEVTQTPSHQVTQMGQEVILRCVPISNHLYFYWYRQILGQKVEFLVSFYNNEISEKSEIFDDQFSVERPDGSNFTLKIRSTKLEDSAMYFCASRPRGRDPYPGNEQFFGPGTRLTVL.

This chain joins TRBV7-6 and TRBJ2-7; TRBD2 matches 9 bases. The trim removed 4 bases at V and 6 bases at J, leaving 16 bases unmatched. The CDR3 runs to 17 residues. Germline V gene sequence: CDR1 SGHVS, CDR2 FNYEAQ. The CDR3 DNA sequence: TGTGCCAGCAGCTCCGCTATAGATATGGGACTAGCATCCGAGCAGTACTTC. Its translation: CASSSAIDMGLASEQYF.

This chain uses TRBV29-1 with TRBJ2-7; D possibly corresponds to TRBD1 (5 bases). Germline values: CDR1 SQVTM, CDR2 ANQGSEA. The V and J ends lost 7 bases and 3 bases respectively, with 10 bases between them. The CDR3 consists of 11 residues. CDR3 sequence: CSAADSYEQYV. The DNA for the CDR3 is TGCAGCGCCGCCGACAGCTACGAGCAGTACGTC.

This clonotype turned up a few times. The chain employs TRBV20-1 and TRBJ2-7; unclear D gene. Trimming left V 1 base short and J 5 bases short, with 12 bases between. Per germline, CDR1 DFQATT and CDR2 SNEGSKA (reference sequence). The CDR3 has 13 residues. The CDR3 loop is CSARGLQMDEQYV. Written as DNA, the CDR3 is TGCAGTGCTAGAGGGCTACAAATGGACGAGCAGTACGTC.

This clonotype was seen a few times. The J gene is TRBJ2-7, the V gene TRBV3-1; D could derive from TRBD1 or TRBD2 (5 bases each). CDR1 and CDR2 (germline): LGHDT, YNNKEL (reference sequence). The CDR3 runs 14 residues. Trimming shortened V by 4 bases and J by 4 bases, and 14 bases separated the two germline ends. The CDR3 coding sequence is TGTGCCAGCAGCCCGGGGACCACACTTTACGAGCAGTACGTC. As protein: CASSPGTTLYEQYV.